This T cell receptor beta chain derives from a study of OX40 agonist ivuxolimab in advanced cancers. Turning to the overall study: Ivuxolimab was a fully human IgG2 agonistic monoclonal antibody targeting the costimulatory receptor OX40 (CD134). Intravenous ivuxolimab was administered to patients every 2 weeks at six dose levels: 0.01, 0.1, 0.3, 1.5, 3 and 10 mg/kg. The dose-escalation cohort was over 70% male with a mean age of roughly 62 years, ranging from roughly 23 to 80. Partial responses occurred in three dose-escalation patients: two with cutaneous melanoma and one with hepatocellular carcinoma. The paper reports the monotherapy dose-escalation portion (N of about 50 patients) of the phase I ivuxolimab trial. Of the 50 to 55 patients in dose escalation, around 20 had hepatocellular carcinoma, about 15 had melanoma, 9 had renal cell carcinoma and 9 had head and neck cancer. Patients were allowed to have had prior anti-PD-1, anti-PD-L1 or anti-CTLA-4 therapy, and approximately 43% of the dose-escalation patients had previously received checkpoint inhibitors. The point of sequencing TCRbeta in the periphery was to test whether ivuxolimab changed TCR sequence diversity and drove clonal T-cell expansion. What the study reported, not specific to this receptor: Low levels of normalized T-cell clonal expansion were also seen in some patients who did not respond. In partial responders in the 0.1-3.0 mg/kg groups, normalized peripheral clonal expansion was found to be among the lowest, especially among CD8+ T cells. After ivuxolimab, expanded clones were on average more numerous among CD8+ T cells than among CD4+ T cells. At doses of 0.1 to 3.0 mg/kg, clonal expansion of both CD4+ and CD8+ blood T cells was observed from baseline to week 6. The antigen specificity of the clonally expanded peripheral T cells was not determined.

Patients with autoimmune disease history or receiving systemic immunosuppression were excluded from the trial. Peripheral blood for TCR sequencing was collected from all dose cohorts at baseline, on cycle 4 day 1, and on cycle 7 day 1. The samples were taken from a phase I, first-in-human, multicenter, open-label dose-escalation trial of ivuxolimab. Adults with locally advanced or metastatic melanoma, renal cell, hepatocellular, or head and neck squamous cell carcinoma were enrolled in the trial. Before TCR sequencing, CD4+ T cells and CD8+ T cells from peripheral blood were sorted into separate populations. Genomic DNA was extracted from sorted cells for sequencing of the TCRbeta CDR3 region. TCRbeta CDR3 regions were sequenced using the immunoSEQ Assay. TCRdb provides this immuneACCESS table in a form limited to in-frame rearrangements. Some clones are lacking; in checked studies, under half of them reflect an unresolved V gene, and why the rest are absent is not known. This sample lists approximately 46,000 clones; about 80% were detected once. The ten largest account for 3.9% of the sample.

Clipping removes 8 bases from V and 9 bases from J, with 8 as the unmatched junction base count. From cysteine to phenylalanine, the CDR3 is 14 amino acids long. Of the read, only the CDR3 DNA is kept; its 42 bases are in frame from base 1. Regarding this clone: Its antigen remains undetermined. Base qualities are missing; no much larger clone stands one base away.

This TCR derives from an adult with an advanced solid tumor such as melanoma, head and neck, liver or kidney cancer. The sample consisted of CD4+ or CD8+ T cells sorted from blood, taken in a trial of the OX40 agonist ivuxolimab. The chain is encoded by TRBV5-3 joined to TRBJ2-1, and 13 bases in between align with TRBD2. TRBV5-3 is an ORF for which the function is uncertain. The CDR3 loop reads CASSPGTSGTEQFF. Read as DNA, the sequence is TGTGCCAGCAGCCCGGGGACTAGCGGGACTGAGCAGTTCTTC.